These T cell receptor beta chains were read from a single sample in a study of cytomegalovirus exposure and HLA in healthy donors. Only in-frame clones appear in the TCRdb table, and some are missing; sequencing was by immunoSEQ multiplex PCR. Of some 200,000 clones listed, around 74% are singletons. The specimen sequenced was PBMCs. The origin of the receptors is a girl aged 10 to 17 in good health and CMV-seropositive. CDR3s include the opening cysteine and the closing phenylalanine or tryptophan. The D gene is left open where the match is weak. Clone size is stated in some rows and not others, as once, few, many or a class when expanded.

J gene | D gene | clone size | V gene | CDR3 protein | CDR3 DNA
TRBJ2-1 | - | - | TRBV21-1 | CASSKVWGQGDYNEQFF | TGTGCCAGCAGCAAAGTTTGGGGGCAGGGGGATTACAATGAGCAGTTCTTC
TRBJ2-7 | TRBD1 | - | TRBV4-1 | CASSQDSTGGDEQYF | TGCGCCAGCAGCCAAGATTCGACAGGGGGAGACGAGCAGTACTTC
TRBJ1-3 | - | - | TRBV9 | CASSRLPDSGNTIYF | TGTGCCAGCAGCCGTCTCCCAGACTCTGGAAACACCATATATTTT
TRBJ1-3 | - | - | TRBV27 | CASSSGGAGGNTIYF | TGTGCCAGCAGTTCAGGTGGGGCCGGTGGAAACACCATATATTTT
TRBJ1-5 | - | - | TRBV30 | CAWNRDSNQPQHF | TGTGCCTGGAATCGGGACTCCAATCAGCCCCAGCATTTT
TRBJ2-7 | - | - | TRBV9 | CASSGSTATYEQYF | TGTGCCAGCAGCGGATCGACTGCTACCTACGAGCAGTACTTC
TRBJ2-7 | - | - | TRBV11-2 | CASSRDRKAYEQYF | TGTGCCAGCAGCCGTGACAGAAAGGCCTACGAGCAGTACTTC
TRBJ2-7 | TRBD1 | few | TRBV18 | CASSPGTGSSYEQYF | TGTGCCAGCTCACCCGGGACAGGGTCCTCCTACGAGCAGTACTTC
TRBJ2-7 | TRBD2 | - | TRBV11-3 | CASSLRGAGGIDEQYF | TGTGCCAGCAGCTTGAGGGGAGCGGGGGGTATCGACGAGCAGTACTTC
TRBJ2-1 | TRBD2 | - | TRBV25-1 | CASSDQTSGGYNEQFF | TGTGCCAGCAGTGACCAGACTAGCGGGGGTTACAATGAGCAGTTCTTC
TRBJ2-3 | - | few | TRBV5-4 | CASSGGGDWPDTQYF | TGTGCCAGCAGCGGGGGGGGCGATTGGCCGGATACGCAGTATTTT
TRBJ1-2 | - | - | TRBV5-6 | CASSPVLRDGYTF | TGTGCCAGCAGCCCTGTCCTCAGGGATGGCTACACCTTC